The 27 T cell receptor beta chains listed next were all sequenced from one sample in a study of blood T cell repertoires in COVID-19. The table came from immunoSEQ multiplex PCR; TCRdb's copy has only in-frame clones and leaves some out. The sample shows 150,000 to 200,000 clones, around 90% of them seen only once. Sequencing was done on a sample of peripheral blood. The receptors come from a man between 60 and 75 years old with active or convalescent COVID-19.

The J gene is TRBJ2-1, the V gene TRBV7-3, with TRBD1 matching over 10 bases. The CDR3 contains 15 residues. Germline V CDR1 and CDR2: SGHTA, FQGTGA. J gave up 9 bases and V 5 bases, and 10 bases lay outside the gene matches. The CDR3 DNA sequence: TGTGCCAGCAGCCCATCAGGGACAGGGGAGGGTGAGCAGTTCTTC. It translates to CASSPSGTGEGEQFF.

In its sample, this clone was seen a few times. The J gene is TRBJ2-5, the V gene TRBV6-6, with D possibly matching TRBD2 (5 bases). V lost 2 bases and J lost 5, with 12 bases in between. This CDR3 has 14 amino acids. Germline V lookup: CDR1 MNHNY, CDR2 SVGAGI (reference sequence). The CDR3 nucleotides read TGTGCCAGCAGTTACGTGGCTAGCCGGGAGACCCAGTACTTC. Its protein product is CASSYVASRETQYF.

The chain carries TRBV29-1 and TRBJ1-2, with 8 bases that match TRBD1. This CDR3 region has 13 residues. Germline CDR1 reads SQVTM; CDR2 reads ANQGSEA. The V and J ends lost 6 bases and 7 bases, in that order; junction bases with no gene match: 10. This CDR3 is CSVRRTGPLGYTF. CDR3 in DNA: TGCAGCGTACGCCGGACAGGGCCCCTTGGCTACACCTTC. Full variable domain (remainder filled in from reference TRBV29-1 and TRBJ1-2): SAVISQKPSRDICQRGTSLTIQCQVDSQVTMMFWYRQQPGQSLTLIATANQGSEATYESGFVIDKFPISRPNLTFSTLTVSNMSPEDSSIYLCSVRRTGPLGYTFGSGTRLTVV.

The genes are TRBV5-1 and TRBJ1-3; a possible D gene is TRBD1 (5 bases). The CDR3 loop spans 16 amino acids. CDR1 and CDR2 from the germline V gene are SGHRS and YFSETQ. Trimming removed 0 bases at V and 0 bases at J, with 10 bases between. CDR3 residues: CASSLGQTHSGNTIYF. The CDR3 DNA is TGCGCCAGCAGCTTGGGACAGACTCACTCTGGAAACACCATATATTTT.

This clone was seen at least ten times. This chain links TRBV7-9 with TRBJ2-1; D perhaps matches TRBD2 (6 bases). The V gene lost 5 bases and the J gene lost 5 bases, with 28 bases spanning the gap. CDR1 and CDR2 from the germline V gene are SEHNR and FQNEAQ (reference sequence). The CDR3 covers 19 residues. The CDR3 reads CASSPRGVLGLLEDNEQFF. The CDR3 DNA follows: TGTGCCAGCAGCCCAAGGGGTGTTTTGGGACTCCTAGAAGACAATGAGCAGTTCTTC.

This clone was recorded a few times. This sequence joins TRBV4-1 and TRBJ1-2, with TRBD1 identical over 8 bases. The CDR3 is 15 amino acids. Germline V gene sequence: CDR1 MGHRA, CDR2 YSYEKL. The ends lost 1 base at V and 1 base at J; junction bases unmatched: 2. The CDR3 here is CASSQGTGNNYGYTF. For the CDR3, the DNA is TGCGCCAGCAGCCAAGGGACAGGGAATAACTATGGCTACACCTTC.

The chain couples TRBV5-1 to TRBJ1-1; 9 nucleotides match TRBD1. The trim removed 0 bases at V and 3 bases at J, leaving 3 bases unmatched. The length of the CDR3 is 15 residues. The germline V gene encodes CDR1 SGHRS and CDR2 YFSETQ. Here the CDR3 reads CASSLGDRDYTEAFF. The CDR3 region has the DNA TGCGCCAGCAGCTTGGGGGACAGGGACTACACTGAAGCTTTCTTT.

This clone was seen a handful of times. V usage is TRBV11-2 and J usage is TRBJ1-1; D unclear. Trimming stripped 2 bases from V and 0 bases from J, with 4 bases between. The germline V gene has CDR1 SGHAT and CDR2 FQNNGV. The CDR3 has 13 amino acids. The DNA of the CDR3 is TGTGCCAGCAGCTTACACATGAACACTGAAGCTTTCTTT. Protein sequence: CASSLHMNTEAFF.

This sequence joins TRBV11-2 and TRBJ2-7, with TRBD1 matching 9 bases. Germline lookup yields CDR1 SGHAT and CDR2 FQNNGV. There are 18 residues in the CDR3. Unmatched junction bases numbered 12, after V lost 3 bases and J lost 0 bases. The CDR3 DNA reads TGTGCCAGCAGCTTCCAACCCCCGGGACAGGGTATCTCCTACGAGCAGTACTTC. Its protein product is CASSFQPPGQGISYEQYF.

This clone occurred once. The V and J genes are TRBV2 and TRBJ2-3; 7 bases agree with TRBD1. This CDR3 is 15 amino acids long. The V gene's germline CDR1 is SNHLY and CDR2 FYNNEI. The ends lost 6 bases at V and 0 bases at J; junction bases unmatched: 6. The CDR3 is CASSRQGLSTDTQYF. The CDR3 nucleotides read TGTGCCAGCAGCAGACAGGGCCTGAGCACAGATACGCAGTATTTT.

The gene calls are TRBV2 and TRBJ2-4, with a possible D match to TRBD1 (6 bases). The V gene's germline CDR1 is SNHLY and CDR2 FYNNEI. With 6 bases removed from V and 5 bases from J, the gap between germline ends came to 11 bases. This CDR3 comprises 13 residues. CDR3 sequence reads: CASRRDIENIQYF. DNA for the CDR3: TGTGCCAGCAGAAGGGACATCGAAAACATTCAGTACTTC.

V usage is TRBV2 and J usage is TRBJ2-4; 10 bases match TRBD1. Germline trimming cut 2 bases from V and 6 bases from J; bases unmatched to any gene: 4. The germline gives CDR1 SNHLY, CDR2 FYNNEI. The CDR3 contains 15 residues. In DNA form, the CDR3 reads TGTGCCAGCAGTGAAAGGACAGGGGGTTTAAACATTCAGTACTTC. It translates to CASSERTGGLNIQYF.

The V gene is TRBV2, the J gene TRBJ2-7; a weak D match, TRBD1 (5 bases). V lost 3 bases and J 2 bases, leaving 11 bases between the germline ends. Germline V gene sequence: CDR1 SNHLY, CDR2 FYNNEI. CDR3 length: 14 residues. For the CDR3, the DNA is TGTGCCAGCAGTGAGTACAGGACCACCTACGAGCAGTACTTC. This codes for CASSEYRTTYEQYF.

This clone is a singleton in its sample. This chain uses TRBV7-2 with TRBJ2-2, with D unresolved. CDR3 length: 14 residues. V gave up 3 bases and J gave up 2 bases, with 7 bases separating them. CDR1 SGHTA and CDR2 FQGNSA come from the germline V gene. Here the CDR3 reads CASSFYRNTGELFF. Written as DNA, the CDR3 is TGTGCCAGCAGCTTTTACAGAAACACCGGGGAGCTGTTTTTT.

The rearrangement uses TRBV29-1 and TRBJ1-4, with TRBD1 matching over 8 bases. The CDR3 extends over 11 amino acids. Losses at the gene ends were 7 bases for V and 13 bases for J; bases not matched to a gene: 8. Per the germline V gene, CDR1 is SQVTM and CDR2 is ANQGSEA. The CDR3 sequence: CSAGAGGILFF. CDR3 bases: TGCAGCGCAGGGGCAGGGGGCATACTGTTTTTT. The full variable domain, with the rest looked up from reference TRBV29-1 and TRBJ1-4, is SAVISQKPSRDICQRGTSLTIQCQVDSQVTMMFWYRQQPGQSLTLIATANQGSEATYESGFVIDKFPISRPNLTFSTLTVSNMSPEDSSIYLCSAGAGGILFFGSGTQLSVL.

This chain uses TRBV25-1 with TRBJ1-4; 8 nucleotides agree with TRBD1. The V gene end was trimmed by 1 base and the J gene end by 5 bases; junction bases not matched to a gene: 6. The CDR3 has 16 residues. The V gene's germline CDR1 is MGHDK and CDR2 SYGVNS. The CDR3 region is CASSESGQGVNEKLFF. CDR3 nucleotide sequence: TGTGCCAGCAGTGAATCCGGACAGGGAGTAAATGAAAAACTGTTTTTT.

This clone was observed a handful of times. The V and J genes are TRBV24-1 and TRBJ1-6; D is unresolved. Germline CDR1 KGHDR, CDR2 SFDVKD. Trimming left V 5 bases short and J 7 bases short, with 8 bases between. The CDR3 is 13 residues long. The CDR3 is CATSARENSPLHF. CDR3 in DNA: TGTGCCACCAGTGCCCGGGAGAATTCACCCCTCCACTTT.

The chain links TRBV9 to TRBJ2-7, with D uncertain. The CDR3 sequence is 14 residues long. In germline, CDR1 is SGDLS, CDR2 YYNGEE. Trimming took off 0 bases at V and 2 bases at J, with 9 bases between the two ends. Written as DNA, the CDR3 is TGTGCCAGCAGCGTAGATCGAGACACCTACGAGCAGTACTTC. Translation gives CASSVDRDTYEQYF.

V usage is TRBV25-1 and J usage is TRBJ1-2; 7 bases map to TRBD1. Germline CDR1 is MGHDK and CDR2 is SYGVNS. The ends lost 6 bases at V and 4 bases at J; junction bases unmatched: 14. The CDR3 has 16 amino acids. CDR3 nucleotides: TGTGCCAGCAGGCCACCGACAGGGAAGTTGGGCTATGGCTACACCTTC. Residues: CASRPPTGKLGYGYTF.

The genes are TRBV6-5 and TRBJ2-1; maybe TRBD2 (7 bases). Trimming left V 0 bases short and J 5 bases short, with 14 bases between. Germline CDR1 reads MNHEY; CDR2 reads SVGAGI. The CDR3 runs to 16 residues. The CDR3 loop reads CASSYSAGAGNNEQFF. Written as DNA, the CDR3 is TGTGCCAGCAGTTACTCGGCGGGGGCCGGGAACAATGAGCAGTTCTTC.

This clone was found many times. This chain joins TRBV24-1 and TRBJ2-4; 7 bases fit TRBD2. The CDR3 has 16 residues. Unmatched junction bases numbered 8, after V lost 7 bases and J lost 0 bases. Per germline, CDR1 KGHDR and CDR2 SFDVKD. For the CDR3, the DNA is TGTGCCACCAGAATCCTAGCGGAAGTAGCCAAAAACATTCAGTACTTC. As protein: CATRILAEVAKNIQYF.

The chain employs TRBV11-2 and TRBJ2-5; 9 positions agree with TRBD1. The CDR3 consists of 16 residues. Trimming took 3 bases from V and 2 from J; bases not matched to a gene: 7. Looked up from germline, CDR1 is SGHAT and CDR2 is FQNNGV. CDR3 sequence reads: CASSFLPGQGQETQYF. In DNA, the CDR3 is TGTGCCAGCAGCTTCCTACCGGGACAGGGTCAAGAGACCCAGTACTTC.

This chain uses TRBV4-1 with TRBJ1-5, with unresolved D. Trimming took 1 base from V and 5 from J, leaving 6 bases between them. CDR3 length: 13 residues. Germline lookup yields CDR1 MGHRA and CDR2 YSYEKL. CDR3 nucleotides: TGCGCCAGCAGCCAAGTTATAGATCAGCCCCAGCATTTT. Residues: CASSQVIDQPQHF.

The gene calls are TRBV5-1 and TRBJ2-2; 7 bases fit TRBD2. The CDR3 loop spans 15 amino acids. The J segment lost 2 bases and the V segment lost 3 bases, leaving 4 bases of the junction unmatched. Germline values: CDR1 SGHRS, CDR2 YFSETQ. CDR3 in amino acids: CASSSGGTNTGELFF. The CDR3 DNA is TGCGCCAGCAGCTCGGGAGGTACAAACACCGGGGAGCTGTTTTTT.

The V gene is TRBV11-2, the J gene TRBJ2-1; D possibly corresponds to TRBD1 (5 bases). Germline V CDR1 and CDR2: SGHAT, FQNNGV. V was cut by 6 bases and J by 3 bases, with 18 bases left in between. The CDR3 is 16 residues long. For the CDR3, the DNA is TGTGCCAGCAGTTCCTATAGGGGCTCCAACTACAATGAGCAGTTCTTC. Amino acid sequence: CASSSYRGSNYNEQFF.

V usage is TRBV19 and J usage is TRBJ2-1, with a possible D match to TRBD1 (6 bases). V was shortened by 2 bases and J by 4 bases, with 12 bases between the two germline ends. The CDR3 is 15 residues long. CDR1 LNHDA and CDR2 SQIVND come from the germline V gene (reference sequence). The DNA for the CDR3 is TGTGCCAGTAGTATAATCACAGGGAATTACAATGAGCAGTTCTTC. Its protein product is CASSIITGNYNEQFF.

CDR3 protein: CASIHRGTQYF. The CDR3 DNA follows: TGTGCCAGCATCCACCGGGGGACCCAGTACTTC. The V and J genes are TRBV27 and TRBJ2-5; D is possibly TRBD2 (5 bases). The CDR3 runs 11 residues. CDR1 and CDR2 (germline): MNHEY, SMNVEV (reference sequence). Trimming removed 7 bases from V and 7 bases from J, with 10 bases in between.